This T cell receptor (beta chain) was profiled in a study of shared clonotypes between healthy human individuals. Investigators divided CD4+ cells into CD45RA+ naive and CD45RA-negative memory subsets. Profiling relied on immunoSEQ multiplex PCR, and the TCRdb table lists in-frame clones only, not all of them. The data contain about 1 million clones, about 75% of them singletons. Germline loops: CDR1 LNHDA, CDR2 SQIVND (reference sequence). V was cut by 7 bases and J by 0 bases, with 12 bases left in between. This CDR3 comprises 14 residues. This clone was seen ten or more times. Sequenced input: memory CD4+ T cells sorted from blood. The subset was: CD45RA-negative fraction. This sequence joins TRBV19 and TRBJ1-1; a weak D match, TRBD1 (5 bases). The receptor was isolated from a man aged 18 to 35 in good health. CDR3 DNA: TGTGCCAGTATGGTAGAGGGGCTGAACACTGAAGCTTTCTTT. This encodes CASMVEGLNTEAFF. Supplemented by reference TRBV19 and TRBJ1-1, the full variable domain reads DGGITQSPKYLFRKEGQNVTLSCEQNLNHDAMYWYRQDPGQGLRLIYYSQIVNDFQKGDIAEGYSVSREKKESFPLTVTSAQKNPTAFYLCASMVEGLNTEAFFGQGTRLTVV.